The 28 T cell receptor beta chains reported below all come from one sample, sequenced in a study of T cells after posttransplantation cyclophosphamide. Some clones are missing from TCRdb's copy, which holds only in-frame ones; the method was immunoSEQ multiplex PCR. This sample carries more than 60,000 clones, 93% of them seen once, and the ten largest clones take nearly 3%. Material: PBMCs. These receptors were collected from a woman under 40 in good health and a related stem cell transplant donor.

The chain joins TRBV5-6 to TRBJ1-6; D possibly corresponds to TRBD1 (5 bases). Trimming cost V 1 base and J 7 bases, with 15 bases left between them. Germline V gene lookup returns CDR1 SGHDT and CDR2 YYEEEE. This CDR3 comprises 16 residues. The CDR3 protein is CASSLYKGPVNSPLHF. In DNA, the CDR3 is TGTGCCAGCAGCTTGTATAAGGGGCCCGTAAATTCACCCCTCCACTTT.

This clone showed up just once. V and J are TRBV6-5 and TRBJ1-5; D is ambiguous. Germline V gene lookup returns CDR1 MNHEY and CDR2 SVGAGI. CDR3 length: 14 residues. Trimming shortened V by 0 bases and J by 4 bases, and 7 bases separated the two germline ends. The CDR3 spells CASSYSGQNQPQHF. The CDR3 nucleotides read TGTGCCAGCAGTTACTCCGGCCAGAATCAGCCCCAGCATTTT.

The chain links TRBV19 to TRBJ1-4; 11 nucleotides line up with TRBD1. This CDR3 region has 14 residues. CDR1 is LNHDA and CDR2 is SQIVND in the germline V gene (reference sequence). Germline trimming cut 1 base from V and 8 bases from J; bases unmatched to any gene: 0. The DNA of the CDR3 is TGTGCCAGTAGTATAGGGACAGGGGGCGAAAAACTGTTTTTT. Residues: CASSIGTGGEKLFF.

This chain links TRBV4-2 with TRBJ1-5, with D tentatively TRBD1 (5 bases). Looked up from germline, CDR1 is LGHNA and CDR2 is YNFKEQ. This CDR3 contains 20 residues. Trimming left V 0 bases short and J 0 bases short, with 21 bases between. The CDR3 DNA reads TGTGCCAGCAGCCAAGATTCCGGAACAGGATATGGGGATAGCAATCAGCCCCAGCATTTT. Translating it yields CASSQDSGTGYGDSNQPQHF.

This rearrangement joins TRBV5-1 to TRBJ1-5; 7 positions match TRBD1. With 1 base clipped from V and 7 bases from J, the junction kept 8 bases outside the gene matches. Germline lookup yields CDR1 SGHRS and CDR2 YFSETQ. The CDR3 sequence is 15 residues long. This CDR3 is CASSLSGDRGQPQHF. The DNA for the CDR3 is TGCGCCAGCAGCTTGTCGGGGGACAGAGGACAGCCCCAGCATTTT. The full variable domain, completed using reference TRBV5-1 and TRBJ1-5, is KAGVTQTPRYLIKTRGQQVTLSCSPISGHRSVSWYQQTPGQGLQFLFEYFSETQRNKGNFPGRFSGRQFSNSRSEMNVSTLELGDSALYLCASSLSGDRGQPQHFGDGTRLSIL.

The chain carries TRBV5-1 and TRBJ1-1; weak D call: TRBD1 (5 bases). The V and J ends lost 0 bases and 3 bases respectively, with 15 bases between them. Looked up from germline, CDR1 is SGHRS and CDR2 is YFSETQ. The CDR3 has 16 amino acids. DNA of the CDR3: TGCGCCAGCAGCTTGGTGGGGCCGGCCGTGGACACTGAAGCTTTCTTT. Its translation is CASSLVGPAVDTEAFF.

The rearrangement joins TRBV7-2 to TRBJ2-5; either TRBD1 or TRBD2 may supply D (5 bases each). The CDR3 covers 14 residues. CDR1 is SGHTA and CDR2 is FQGNSA in the germline V gene. The germline V and J ends were trimmed by 5 bases and 5 bases, with 15 bases remaining between them. CDR3 residues: CASSLQGARETQYF. DNA of the CDR3: TGTGCCAGCAGCCTCCAGGGAGCTCGGGAGACCCAGTACTTC.

The chain combines TRBV5-1 with TRBJ2-5; 11 positions agree with TRBD1. Unmatched junction bases numbered 6, after V lost 2 bases and J lost 3 bases. This CDR3 comprises 16 residues. CDR1 is SGHRS, CDR2 YFSETQ, per germline. CDR3 sequence: CASSLVPGQGEETQYF. DNA of the CDR3: TGCGCCAGCAGCTTAGTCCCGGGACAGGGGGAAGAGACCCAGTACTTC.

The rearrangement joins TRBV7-2 to TRBJ2-5; D not certain. Germline CDR1 SGHTA, CDR2 FQGNSA. This CDR3 comprises 14 residues. The ends were cut back, 0 bases at V and 2 bases at J, with 7 bases in the middle. In DNA, the CDR3 is TGTGCCAGCAGCTTAGCGTTAGGGCAAGAGACCCAGTACTTC. This codes for CASSLALGQETQYF.

This chain connects TRBV7-9 to TRBJ2-3, with 9 bases aligning to TRBD2. Trimming at V came to 0 bases and at J to 15 bases, leaving 7 bases not matched to a gene. The CDR3 extends over 13 amino acids. The germline CDR1 and CDR2 sequences are SEHNR and FQNEAQ (reference sequence). CDR3 nucleotide sequence: TGTGCCAGCAGCTTAGCAATCCCTAGCGGGGTATATTTT. Residues: CASSLAIPSGVYF.

DNA of the CDR3: TGTGCCAGCAGACCGAAGCGGGGAGAAAACCAAGAGACCCAGTACTTC. Amino acid sequence: CASRPKRGENQETQYF. The chain has TRBV7-8 and TRBJ2-5; 7 bases align to TRBD2. The length of the CDR3 is 16 residues. Germline trimming cut 6 bases from V and 0 bases from J; bases unmatched to any gene: 10. Germline V gene data show CDR1 as SGHVS and CDR2 as FQNEAQ. The entire variable domain, with the rest obtained from reference TRBV7-8 and TRBJ2-5, is as follows: GAGVSQSPRYKVAKRGQDVALRCDPISGHVSLFWYQQALGQGPEFLTYFQNEAQLDKSGLPSDRFFAERPEGSVSTLKIQRTQQEDSAVYLCASRPKRGENQETQYFGPGTRLLVL.

This clone occurred once. The chain has TRBV19 and TRBJ2-7; 8 positions match TRBD1. The CDR3 is 15 amino acids. CDR1 is LNHDA, CDR2 SQIVND, per germline (reference sequence). The V gene end was trimmed by 5 bases and the J gene end by 3 bases; junction bases not matched to a gene: 9. CDR3: CASSDQTGEFYEQYF. In DNA, the CDR3 is TGTGCCAGTAGTGATCAGACAGGGGAATTCTACGAGCAGTACTTC.

This chain joins TRBV19 and TRBJ1-5; the D is unclear. CDR1 is LNHDA and CDR2 is SQIVND in the germline V gene (reference sequence). The CDR3 has 10 amino acids. V lost 7 bases and J lost 6, with 4 bases in between. The CDR3 reads CASNSQPQHF. In nucleotides, the CDR3 is TGTGCCAGTAATAGTCAGCCCCAGCATTTT.

The rearrangement uses TRBV7-6 and TRBJ1-2; TRBD1 agrees at 10 bases. Germline V CDR1 and CDR2: SGHVS, FNYEAQ. The ends lost 4 bases at V and 8 bases at J; junction bases unmatched: 7. The CDR3 has 14 amino acids. CDR3 sequence: CASSSPGQGGGYTF. The CDR3 nucleotides read TGTGCCAGCAGCTCCCCCGGACAGGGGGGAGGCTACACCTTC.

The rearrangement uses TRBV7-2 and TRBJ2-1; 8 nucleotides match TRBD2. This CDR3 is 15 amino acids long. Germline V gene sequence: CDR1 SGHTA, CDR2 FQGNSA. Losses at the gene ends were 3 bases for V and 6 bases for J; bases not matched to a gene: 7. The CDR3 bases are TGTGCCAGCAGCTTCAGGCGGGGGGATCCCAATGAGCAGTTCTTC. It specifies CASSFRRGDPNEQFF.

The rearrangement links TRBV5-1 to TRBJ1-3; maybe TRBD1 (5 bases). The V gene lost 4 bases and the J gene lost 2 bases, with 16 bases spanning the gap. The V gene's germline CDR1 is SGHRS and CDR2 YFSETQ. The CDR3 runs 16 residues. CDR3 DNA sequence: TGCGCCAGCAGCCCACCAGGGTTAGGGGCTGGAAACACCATATATTTT. It specifies CASSPPGLGAGNTIYF.

The V call is TRBV7-2, the J call TRBJ1-2; tentatively, D is TRBD1 (5 bases). Between the trimmed V and J ends, which lost 5 bases and 5 bases, there was a span of 18 bases. This CDR3 spans 15 amino acids. Germline V gene lookup returns CDR1 SGHTA and CDR2 FQGNSA. CDR3 sequence reads: CASSPPGRSLYGYTF. CDR3 nucleotide sequence: TGTGCCAGCAGCCCCCCAGGGCGGAGTCTTTATGGCTACACCTTC.

This clone was recorded once. This sequence joins TRBV5-1 and TRBJ2-1; D call uncertain. The V and J ends lost 0 bases and 0 bases respectively, with 13 bases between them. The V gene's germline CDR1 is SGHRS and CDR2 YFSETQ. The CDR3 runs 17 residues. The CDR3 region has the DNA TGCGCCAGCAGCTTGGTTCCGAGTCTAAGCTCCTACAATGAGCAGTTCTTC. Its protein is CASSLVPSLSSYNEQFF.

This chain links TRBV5-1 with TRBJ2-7; 9 nucleotides line up with TRBD2. V trimming: 4 bases; J trimming: 0 bases; junction bases outside the gene matches: 5. The CDR3 runs to 15 residues. Germline CDR1 SGHRS, CDR2 YFSETQ. CDR3 coding DNA: TGCGCCAGCAGCAGGGGACTAGCTCCCTCCTACGAGCAGTACTTC. Translated, it gives CASSRGLAPSYEQYF.

The gene calls are TRBV5-1 and TRBJ1-2, with TRBD1 as a possible D gene (6 bases). Germline CDR1 reads SGHRS; CDR2 reads YFSETQ. CDR3 length: 16 amino acids. V was shortened by 0 bases and J by 2 bases, with 14 bases between the two germline ends. The CDR3 is CASSLDGVGGNYGYTF. DNA for the CDR3: TGCGCCAGCAGCTTGGACGGTGTTGGGGGCAACTATGGCTACACCTTC.

The chain carries TRBV5-4 and TRBJ2-3; tentatively, D is TRBD1 (6 bases). V gave up 4 bases and J gave up 3 bases, with 15 bases separating them. The germline CDR1 and CDR2 sequences are SGHNT and YYREEE (reference sequence). This CDR3 has 15 amino acids. CDR3 loop: CASSPGQFRTDTQYF. The DNA for the CDR3 is TGTGCCAGCAGCCCCGGACAGTTCAGAACAGATACGCAGTATTTT.

This clone was recorded a few times. As DNA, the CDR3 is TGTGCCAGCAGCCTCGACAGATACAATGAGCAGTTCTTC. This encodes CASSLDRYNEQFF. The V gene is TRBV7-9, the J gene TRBJ2-1, with D possibly being TRBD1 (5 bases). Trimming took off 5 bases at V and 4 bases at J, with 9 bases between the two ends. The CDR3 length is 13 residues. The germline V gene encodes CDR1 SEHNR and CDR2 FQNEAQ (reference sequence).

The J gene is TRBJ1-1, the V gene TRBV27; D gene ambiguous. The V gene lost 2 bases and the J gene lost 6 bases, with 10 bases spanning the gap. Germline V gene sequence: CDR1 MNHEY, CDR2 SMNVEV (reference sequence). This CDR3 has 13 residues. This CDR3 reads CASSLPGGAEAFF. CDR3 sequence (DNA): TGTGCCAGCAGTTTACCCGGTGGAGCTGAAGCTTTCTTT.

V gene TRBV6-5 combines with J gene TRBJ2-7; D ambiguous. The CDR3 is 14 residues long. Trimming took off 5 bases at V and 5 bases at J, with 16 bases between the two ends. Germline V gene lookup returns CDR1 MNHEY and CDR2 SVGAGI. CDR3 nucleotides: TGTGCCAGCAGTAACAGACTCTCAGTACACGAGCAGTACTTC. It yields the protein CASSNRLSVHEQYF.

This clone was picked up one time. V is TRBV10-3 and J is TRBJ2-7, with 8 bases fitting TRBD1. The germline V gene encodes CDR1 ENHRY and CDR2 SYGVKD. This CDR3 contains 13 residues. V lost 3 bases, J lost 3 bases, and 1 base stayed unmatched. The CDR3: CAISEGQGYEQYF. The CDR3 DNA is TGTGCCATCAGTGAAGGACAGGGCTACGAGCAGTACTTC.

V and J are TRBV7-8 and TRBJ2-2; 7 bases match TRBD1. With V trimmed by 5 bases and J by 0 bases, 3 bases remained unmatched. This CDR3 contains 15 residues. The V gene's germline CDR1 is SGHVS and CDR2 FQNEAQ. CDR3 protein: CASSLGTANTGELFF. As DNA, the CDR3 is TGTGCCAGCAGCCTCGGGACAGCGAACACCGGGGAGCTGTTTTTT.

V and J are TRBV6-1 and TRBJ1-1; D not resolved. The CDR3 sequence is 10 residues long. V was pared by 5 bases and J by 7 bases, with 5 bases between. Germline lookup yields CDR1 MNHNS and CDR2 SASEGT. The CDR3 nucleotides read TGTGCCAGCAGTACACGTGAAGCTTTCTTT. Encoded protein: CASSTREAFF.

The chain recombines TRBV4-3 with TRBJ1-1; TRBD1 agrees at 9 bases. CDR3 size: 18 residues. V was pared by 0 bases and J by 5 bases, with 13 bases of the junction left unmatched. In germline, CDR1 is LGHNA, CDR2 YSLEER. As DNA, the CDR3 is TGCGCCAGCAGCCAAGATTTAGGGGCCGGGACAGGGAGGACTGAAGCTTTCTTT. Translated, it gives CASSQDLGAGTGRTEAFF.